This TCR beta chain was captured in a study of shared clonotypes between healthy human individuals. The table lists this clone with many counts. The same CDR3 is also encoded by other DNA sequences in this sample. CDR1 KGHSH and CDR2 LQKENI come from the germline V gene. The CDR3 spans 14 residues. V dropped 5 bases and J dropped 2 bases, with 10 bases sitting between them. Sequencing used immunoSEQ multiplex PCR; TCRdb keeps in-frame clones, though not all of them. The table lists about half a million clones, 77% of them singletons. This TCR was sampled from a woman between 40 and 50 years old in good health. Some clones in this sample may be carry-over from other donors' samples. This chain connects TRBV18 to TRBJ1-3; D may be TRBD1 (6 bases). Sequenced input: PBMCs. The DNA for the CDR3 is TGTGCCAGCTCAGCGGACAGAGCTGGAAACACCATATATTTT. Translated: CASSADRAGNTIYF.